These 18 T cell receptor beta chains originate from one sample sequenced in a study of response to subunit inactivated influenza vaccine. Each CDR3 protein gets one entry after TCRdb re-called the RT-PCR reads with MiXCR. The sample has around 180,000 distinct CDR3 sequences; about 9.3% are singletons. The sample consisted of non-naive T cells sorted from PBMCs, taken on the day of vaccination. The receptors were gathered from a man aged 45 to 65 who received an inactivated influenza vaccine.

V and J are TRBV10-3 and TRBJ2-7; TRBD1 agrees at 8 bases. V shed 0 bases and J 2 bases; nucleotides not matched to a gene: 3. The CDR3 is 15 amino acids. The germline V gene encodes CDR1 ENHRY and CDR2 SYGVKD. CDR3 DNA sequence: TGTGCCATCAGTGAGTCGACAGGGGAGCCCTACGAGCAGTACTTC. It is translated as CAISESTGEPYEQYF.

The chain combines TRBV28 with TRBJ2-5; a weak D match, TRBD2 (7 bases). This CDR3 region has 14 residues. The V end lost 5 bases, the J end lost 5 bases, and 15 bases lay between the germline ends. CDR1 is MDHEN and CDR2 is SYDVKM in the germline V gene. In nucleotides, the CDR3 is TGTGCCAGCAGTAAAGGGGGAGGGAGGGAGACCCAGTACTTC. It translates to CASSKGGGRETQYF.

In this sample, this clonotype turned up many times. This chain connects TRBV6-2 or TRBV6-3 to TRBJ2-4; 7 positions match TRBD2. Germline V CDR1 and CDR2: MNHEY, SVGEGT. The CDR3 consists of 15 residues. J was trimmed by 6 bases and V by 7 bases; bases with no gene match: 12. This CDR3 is CASTIEAGVGNIQYF. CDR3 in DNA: TGTGCCAGCACCATAGAGGCGGGAGTGGGAAACATTCAGTACTTC.

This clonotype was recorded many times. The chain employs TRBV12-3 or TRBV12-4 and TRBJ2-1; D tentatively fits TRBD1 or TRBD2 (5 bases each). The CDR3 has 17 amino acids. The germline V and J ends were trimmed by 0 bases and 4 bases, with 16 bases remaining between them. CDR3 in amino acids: CASSLAIFWGSYNEQFF. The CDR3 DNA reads TGTGCCAGCAGTTTAGCGATCTTCTGGGGGTCTTACAATGAGCAGTTCTTC.

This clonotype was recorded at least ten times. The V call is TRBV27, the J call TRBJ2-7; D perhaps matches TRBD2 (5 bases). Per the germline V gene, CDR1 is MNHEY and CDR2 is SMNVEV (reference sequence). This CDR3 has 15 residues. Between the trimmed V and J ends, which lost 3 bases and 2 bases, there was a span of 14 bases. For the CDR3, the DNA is TGTGCCAGCAGTTTGGGCGGGCCTGGACCCTACGAGCAGTACTTC. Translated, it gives CASSLGGPGPYEQYF.

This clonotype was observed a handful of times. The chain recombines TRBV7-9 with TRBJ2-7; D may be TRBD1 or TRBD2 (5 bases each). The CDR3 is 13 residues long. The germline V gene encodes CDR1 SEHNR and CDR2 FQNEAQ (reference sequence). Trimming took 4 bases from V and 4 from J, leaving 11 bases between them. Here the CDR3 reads CASSSLGGYEQYF. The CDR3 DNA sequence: TGTGCCAGCAGCTCTCTTGGGGGTTACGAGCAGTACTTC.

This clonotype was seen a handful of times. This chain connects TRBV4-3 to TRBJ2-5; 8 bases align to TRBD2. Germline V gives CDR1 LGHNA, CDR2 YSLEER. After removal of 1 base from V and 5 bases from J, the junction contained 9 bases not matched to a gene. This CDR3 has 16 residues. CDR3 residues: CASSQGIQRGGETQYF. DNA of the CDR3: TGCGCCAGCAGCCAAGGCATCCAGCGCGGGGGGGAGACCCAGTACTTC.

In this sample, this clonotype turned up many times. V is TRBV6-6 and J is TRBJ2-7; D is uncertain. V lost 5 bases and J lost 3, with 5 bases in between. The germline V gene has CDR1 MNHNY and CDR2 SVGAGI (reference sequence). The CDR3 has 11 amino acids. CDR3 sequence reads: CASSTNYEQYF. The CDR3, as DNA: TGTGCCAGCAGTACGAACTACGAGCAGTACTTC.

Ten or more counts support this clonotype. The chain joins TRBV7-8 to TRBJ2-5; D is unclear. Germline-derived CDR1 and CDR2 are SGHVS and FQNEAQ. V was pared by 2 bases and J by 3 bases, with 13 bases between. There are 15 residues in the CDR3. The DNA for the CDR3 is TGTGCCAGCAGCTTATCGGGCTGGCCAGAAGAGACCCAGTACTTC. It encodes CASSLSGWPEETQYF.

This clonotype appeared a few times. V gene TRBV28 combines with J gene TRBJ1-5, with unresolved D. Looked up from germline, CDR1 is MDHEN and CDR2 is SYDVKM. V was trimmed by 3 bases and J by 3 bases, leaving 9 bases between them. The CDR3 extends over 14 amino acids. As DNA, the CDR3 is TGTGCCAGCAGTTTTCTGGGGATCAATCAGCCCCAGCATTTT. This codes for CASSFLGINQPQHF.

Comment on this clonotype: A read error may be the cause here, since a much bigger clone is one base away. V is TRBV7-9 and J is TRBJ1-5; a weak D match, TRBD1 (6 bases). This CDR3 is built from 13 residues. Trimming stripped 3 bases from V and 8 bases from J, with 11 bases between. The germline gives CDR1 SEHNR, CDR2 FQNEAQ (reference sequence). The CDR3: CASSFAGDEPQHF. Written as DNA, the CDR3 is TGTGCCAGCAGCTTTGCAGGGGATGAGCCCCAGCATTTT.

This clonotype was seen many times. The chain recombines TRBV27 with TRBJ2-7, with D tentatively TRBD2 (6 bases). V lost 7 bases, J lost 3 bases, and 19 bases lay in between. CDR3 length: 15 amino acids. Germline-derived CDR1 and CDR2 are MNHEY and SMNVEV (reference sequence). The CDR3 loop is CASKWDAGSNYEQYF. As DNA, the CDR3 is TGTGCCAGCAAATGGGACGCGGGGTCGAACTACGAGCAGTACTTC.

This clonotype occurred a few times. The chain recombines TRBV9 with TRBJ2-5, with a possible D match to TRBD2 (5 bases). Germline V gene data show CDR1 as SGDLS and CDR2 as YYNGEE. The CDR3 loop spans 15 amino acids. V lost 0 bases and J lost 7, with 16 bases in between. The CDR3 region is CASSVGGGFIGTQYF. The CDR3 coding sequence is TGTGCCAGCAGCGTAGGAGGAGGTTTTATAGGGACCCAGTACTTC.

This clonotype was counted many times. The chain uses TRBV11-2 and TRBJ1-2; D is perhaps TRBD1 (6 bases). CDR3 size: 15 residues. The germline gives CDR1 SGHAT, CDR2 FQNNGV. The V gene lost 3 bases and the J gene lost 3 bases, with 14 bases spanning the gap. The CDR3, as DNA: TGTGCCAGCAGCTTGCCACAGGGATATCACTATGGCTACACCTTC. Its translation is CASSLPQGYHYGYTF.

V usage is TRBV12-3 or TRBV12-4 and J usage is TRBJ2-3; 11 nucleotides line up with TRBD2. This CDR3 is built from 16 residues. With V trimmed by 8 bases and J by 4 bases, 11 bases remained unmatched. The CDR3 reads CASGSGRAPSADTQYF. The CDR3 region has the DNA TGTGCCAGCGGTAGCGGGAGGGCCCCGTCGGCAGATACGCAGTATTTT.

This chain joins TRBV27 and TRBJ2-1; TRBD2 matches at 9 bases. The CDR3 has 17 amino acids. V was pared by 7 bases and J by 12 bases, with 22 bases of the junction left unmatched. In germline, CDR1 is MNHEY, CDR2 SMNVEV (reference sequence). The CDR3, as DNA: TGTGCCAGCACCACCGTCCAGACTAGCGGAGGTGGGGGGGGGCAGTTCTTC. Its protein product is CASTTVQTSGGGGGQFF.

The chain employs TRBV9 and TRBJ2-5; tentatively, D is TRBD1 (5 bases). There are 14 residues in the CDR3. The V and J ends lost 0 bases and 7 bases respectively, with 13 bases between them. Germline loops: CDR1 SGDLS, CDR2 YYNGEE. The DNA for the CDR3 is TGTGCCAGCAGCGTAGTAGGTAGCCAGGGGACCCAGTACTTC. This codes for CASSVVGSQGTQYF.

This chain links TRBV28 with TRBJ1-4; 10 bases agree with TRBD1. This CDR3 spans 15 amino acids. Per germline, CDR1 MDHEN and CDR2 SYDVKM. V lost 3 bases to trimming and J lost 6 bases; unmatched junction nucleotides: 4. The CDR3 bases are TGTGCCAGCAGTTTCGGAGGGACAGGGGATGAAAAACTGTTTTTT. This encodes CASSFGGTGDEKLFF.